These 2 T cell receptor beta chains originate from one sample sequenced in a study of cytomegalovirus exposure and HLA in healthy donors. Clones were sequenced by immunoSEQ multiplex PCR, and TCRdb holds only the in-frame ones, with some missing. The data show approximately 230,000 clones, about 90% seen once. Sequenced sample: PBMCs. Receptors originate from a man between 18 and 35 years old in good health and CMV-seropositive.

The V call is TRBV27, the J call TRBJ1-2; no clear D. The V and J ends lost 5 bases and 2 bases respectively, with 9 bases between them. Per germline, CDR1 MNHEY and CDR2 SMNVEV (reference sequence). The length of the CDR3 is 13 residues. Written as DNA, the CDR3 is TGTGCCAGCAGTCCGGGCATCAACTATGGCTACACCTTC. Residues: CASSPGINYGYTF.

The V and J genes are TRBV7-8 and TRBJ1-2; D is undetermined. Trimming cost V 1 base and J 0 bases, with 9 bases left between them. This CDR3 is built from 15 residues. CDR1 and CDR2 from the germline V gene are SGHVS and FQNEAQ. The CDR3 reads CASSLGRTANYGYTF. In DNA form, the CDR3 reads TGTGCCAGCAGCTTAGGGAGGACCGCTAACTATGGCTACACCTTC.